Listed here are 30 T cell receptor beta chains from one sample, sequenced in a study of OX40 agonist ivuxolimab in advanced cancers. Preparation of the library involved the immunoSEQ multiplex PCR assay. The table comes from immuneACCESS by way of TCRdb, which keeps in-frame sequences with V and J called. Part of the clones is missing from these tables; in studies checked, under half for an unresolved V gene and the rest for unknown reasons. Present in this sample are approximately 89,000 clones, around 88% of which were seen just once. Approximately 0.5% of the sample comes from the top ten. This specimen consisted of CD4+ or CD8+ T cells sorted from blood, obtained in a trial of the OX40 agonist ivuxolimab. Receptor source: an adult with an advanced solid tumor such as melanoma, head and neck, liver or kidney cancer.

The chain joins TRBV7-8 to TRBJ1-1, with 10 nucleotides matching TRBD1. This CDR3 is built from 16 residues. From germline, CDR1 is SGHVS and CDR2 FQNEAQ. V was pared by 5 bases and J by 8 bases, with 14 bases of the junction left unmatched. The chain's CDR3 is CASSLDRGLGRLEAFF. The CDR3 DNA reads TGTGCCAGCAGCCTCGACAGGGGGCTCGGGCGATTGGAAGCTTTCTTT.

The gene calls are TRBV9 and TRBJ1-2, with TRBD1 matching over 7 bases. The ends lost 3 bases at V and 6 bases at J; junction bases unmatched: 11. This CDR3 contains 15 residues. Germline V gene lookup returns CDR1 SGDLS and CDR2 YYNGEE. The CDR3 reads CASSAGTTGSDGYTF. CDR3 DNA sequence: TGTGCCAGCAGCGCGGGAACGACAGGGTCGGATGGCTACACCTTC.

Worth noting for this clone: One end of the junction varies from germline; a read error may be responsible. This rearrangement joins TRBV18 to TRBJ1-4; 8 nucleotides line up with TRBD1. The CDR3 contains 15 residues. Germline CDR1 reads KGHSH; CDR2 reads LQKENI. The CDR3 DNA is TGTGCCAGCTCCCCACAGGGGGGAGATGATGAAAAACTGTTTTTT. This codes for CASSPQGGDDEKLFF.

CDR3 amino acids: CASSFGASKWAQHF. Written as DNA, the CDR3 is TGTGCCAGCAGTTTCGGGGCTTCCAAATGGGCCCAGCATTTT. This sequence joins TRBV27 and TRBJ1-5; perhaps TRBD1 as D (5 bases). Germline V lookup: CDR1 MNHEY, CDR2 SMNVEV (reference sequence). The CDR3 has 14 residues. V was shortened by 3 bases and J by 11 bases, with 17 bases between the two germline ends.

V is TRBV5-1 and J is TRBJ2-1; D is unclear. Trimming cost V 0 bases and J 2 bases, with 3 bases left between them. CDR1 is SGHRS and CDR2 is YFSETQ in the germline V gene. This CDR3 spans 13 amino acids. CDR3 residues: CASSLEPYNEQFF. CDR3 sequence (DNA): TGCGCCAGCAGCTTGGAGCCCTACAATGAGCAGTTCTTC.

The chain employs TRBV5-1 and TRBJ2-7; TRBD1 agrees at 9 bases. The CDR3 loop spans 15 amino acids. The V and J ends lost 4 bases and 3 bases, in that order; junction bases with no gene match: 8. CDR1 is SGHRS, CDR2 YFSETQ, per germline. This CDR3 is CASSPSTGGDYEQYF. The CDR3 DNA reads TGCGCCAGCAGCCCATCAACAGGGGGCGACTACGAGCAGTACTTC.

This clone has just a few counts. V gene TRBV15 combines with J gene TRBJ2-5, with D perhaps TRBD1 (6 bases). Trimming cost V 0 bases and J 3 bases, with 14 bases left between them. Germline V gives CDR1 LNHNV, CDR2 YYDKDF (reference sequence). The CDR3 extends over 16 amino acids. The CDR3 DNA reads as TGTGCCACCAGCAGAGATAGTTGGTCAGGGGAAGAGACCCAGTACTTC. This encodes CATSRDSWSGEETQYF.

As regards this clone: Additional DNA sequences in this sample encode the identical CDR3. The rearrangement links TRBV7-9 to TRBJ1-2; D is unclear. The CDR3 spans 12 residues. CDR1 SEHNR and CDR2 FQNEAQ come from the germline V gene (reference sequence). The V gene lost 1 base and the J gene lost 4 bases, with 4 bases spanning the gap. CDR3 loop: CASSLDLYGYTF. The CDR3 bases are TGTGCCAGCAGCTTAGACCTCTATGGCTACACCTTC.

J is TRBJ2-7 and V is TRBV21-1; the table calls TRBD1, which could not be checked here. TRBV21-1 is recorded as a pseudogene. The CDR3 covers 14 residues. CDR3 coding DNA: TGTGCCAGCAGCCCAAAGGGGTTTAAGGGGGAGCAGTACTTC. Translating gives CASSPKGFKGEQYF.

The chain combines TRBV12-5 with TRBJ2-3, with 11 bases lining up with TRBD1. This CDR3 comprises 15 residues. The V and J ends lost 5 bases and 3 bases, in that order; junction bases with no gene match: 4. Germline values: CDR1 LGHNT, CDR2 FRNRAP. The CDR3: CASGPGQGVTDTQYF. The CDR3 bases are TGTGCTAGTGGTCCGGGACAGGGGGTAACAGATACGCAGTATTTT.

This rearrangement joins TRBV14 to TRBJ2-1, with TRBD1 matching over 8 bases. Looked up from germline, CDR1 is SGHDN and CDR2 is FVKESK. The CDR3 loop spans 17 amino acids. J lost 3 bases, V lost 1 base, and 8 bases had no gene match. The CDR3 loop reads CASSQAPRDRFYNEQFF. For the CDR3, the DNA is TGTGCCAGCAGCCAAGCTCCCCGGGACAGGTTCTACAATGAGCAGTTCTTC.

This clone was detected once. The chain recombines TRBV9 with TRBJ2-1; 8 bases fit TRBD2. The CDR3 sequence is 17 residues long. Germline CDR1 reads SGDLS; CDR2 reads YYNGEE. Trimming took 4 bases from V and 7 from J; bases not matched to a gene: 16. In DNA, the CDR3 is TGTGCCAGCAGCCCCACGTACCGAGCGGGGGCCAGTAATGAGCAGTTCTTC. Translating it yields CASSPTYRAGASNEQFF.

The V and J genes are TRBV28 and TRBJ1-1; perhaps TRBD1 as D (5 bases). Germline V gene lookup returns CDR1 MDHEN and CDR2 SYDVKM. Trimming removed 5 bases from V and 8 bases from J, with 9 bases in between. The CDR3 has 11 residues. CDR3 coding DNA: TGTGCCAGCAGTCTGCGACAGGAAGCTTTCTTT. This gives the protein CASSLRQEAFF.

V and J are TRBV9 and TRBJ2-2; no clear D gene. CDR3 length: 15 residues. Germline V gene lookup returns CDR1 SGDLS and CDR2 YYNGEE. V was cut by 0 bases and J by 4 bases, with 10 bases left in between. In DNA form, the CDR3 reads TGTGCCAGCAGCGTAGCCCTCCTTTTCACCGGGGAGCTGTTTTTT. This sequence encodes CASSVALLFTGELFF.

The J gene is TRBJ1-1, the V gene TRBV5-1; possibly TRBD1 for D (6 bases). The V gene lost 3 bases and the J gene lost 3 bases, with 12 bases spanning the gap. Germline V gene lookup returns CDR1 SGHRS and CDR2 YFSETQ. The CDR3 runs 14 residues. CDR3: CASSSGDLDTEAFF. In nucleotides, the CDR3 is TGCGCCAGCAGCTCAGGGGACTTGGACACTGAAGCTTTCTTT. Full variable domain (remainder filled in from reference TRBV5-1 and TRBJ1-1): KAGVTQTPRYLIKTRGQQVTLSCSPISGHRSVSWYQQTPGQGLQFLFEYFSETQRNKGNFPGRFSGRQFSNSRSEMNVSTLELGDSALYLCASSSGDLDTEAFFGQGTRLTVV.

This clone appeared a few times. The rearrangement links TRBV7-3 to TRBJ1-1; unclear D gene. Germline V lookup: CDR1 SGHTA, CDR2 FQGTGA. CDR3 length: 13 residues. V lost 2 bases, J lost 5 bases, and 9 bases lay in between. The CDR3 DNA reads TGTGCCAGCAGCTTATCCTATGGGACTGAAGCTTTCTTT. Protein: CASSLSYGTEAFF.

The chain carries TRBV7-9 and TRBJ1-2, with 8 nucleotides matching TRBD1. CDR1 and CDR2 (germline): SEHNR, FQNEAQ (reference sequence). The V segment lost 5 bases and the J segment 6 bases; nucleotides outside the gene matches: 11. This CDR3 has 15 residues. CDR3 region: CASSRSTDRVDGYTF. CDR3 nucleotides: TGTGCCAGCAGCCGGTCAACGGACAGGGTGGATGGCTACACCTTC.

With regard to this clone: The sample has other DNA sequences that encode this CDR3 too. The rearrangement links TRBV7-9 to TRBJ1-2; D ambiguous. The CDR3 covers 12 residues. Trimming stripped 4 bases from V and 3 bases from J, with 6 bases between. Germline V gene sequence: CDR1 SEHNR, CDR2 FQNEAQ (reference sequence). The CDR3 is CASSSGDYGYTF. For the CDR3, the DNA is TGTGCCAGCAGCTCCGGGGACTATGGCTACACCTTC.

The count of this clone is one. The chain links TRBV19 to TRBJ2-3; D remains unclear. Per the germline V gene, CDR1 is LNHDA and CDR2 is SQIVND (reference sequence). V was clipped by 3 bases and J by 4 bases, with 11 bases between them. CDR3 length equals 14 residues. CDR3 sequence (DNA): TGTGCCAGTAGTATCCGCAGGAGAGCAGATACGCAGTATTTT. It codes for CASSIRRRADTQYF.

V usage is TRBV15 and J usage is TRBJ1-2; no firm D call. Trimming stripped 0 bases from V and 8 bases from J, with 7 bases between. Germline V gene sequence: CDR1 LNHNV, CDR2 YYDKDF (reference sequence). The CDR3 consists of 12 residues. Here the CDR3 DNA reads TGTGCCACCAGCAGAGAGGCTACCGGCTACACCTTC. Translating gives CATSREATGYTF.

V and J are TRBV4-3 and TRBJ2-2; D is uncertain. Germline CDR1 is LGHNA and CDR2 is YSLEER. This CDR3 is built from 16 residues. V was cut by 0 bases and J by 1 base, with 9 bases left in between. The CDR3 loop is CASSQDALWNTGELFF. Written as DNA, the CDR3 is TGCGCCAGCAGCCAAGACGCGCTATGGAACACCGGGGAGCTGTTTTTT.

Only one count was recorded for this clone. The chain is built from TRBV19 and TRBJ2-5; no firm D call. Germline V lookup: CDR1 LNHDA, CDR2 SQIVND (reference sequence). Trimming pared 4 bases from V and 0 bases from J, leaving 6 bases between. The CDR3 extends over 13 amino acids. The CDR3 nucleotides are TGTGCCAGTAGTAGGCAGGACCAAGAGACCCAGTACTTC. As protein: CASSRQDQETQYF.

The gene calls are TRBV29-1 and TRBJ1-1, with a weak D call TRBD1 (5 bases). V was cut by 2 bases and J by 1 base, with 8 bases left in between. Germline V lookup: CDR1 SQVTM, CDR2 ANQGSEA. This CDR3 has 13 amino acids. The DNA of the CDR3 is TGCAGCGTTGAAATAGGACAGAACACTGAAGCTTTCTTT. Translating it yields CSVEIGQNTEAFF.

The rearrangement uses TRBV27 and TRBJ2-7, with D hard to call. V was cut by 2 bases and J by 1 base, with 12 bases left in between. The germline CDR1 and CDR2 sequences are MNHEY and SMNVEV (reference sequence). This CDR3 has 15 amino acids. In DNA, the CDR3 is TGTGCCAGCAGTTTAGAGTGGGGAACTTCCTACGAGCAGTACTTC. Residues: CASSLEWGTSYEQYF.

This chain connects TRBV7-2 to TRBJ2-7; D is undetermined. Germline CDR1 is SGHTA and CDR2 is FQGNSA. The V and J ends lost 1 base and 0 bases respectively, with 7 bases between them. The CDR3 totals 14 residues. CDR3 coding DNA: TGTGCCAGCAGCTTAGGATTCCGCTCCTACGAGCAGTACTTC. Translation: CASSLGFRSYEQYF.

This clone is a singleton in its sample. This rearrangement joins TRBV19 to TRBJ2-3; D not resolved. This CDR3 spans 14 amino acids. CDR1 and CDR2 (germline): LNHDA, SQIVND (reference sequence). The V end lost 6 bases, the J end lost 0 bases, and 10 bases lay between the germline ends. CDR3 in amino acids: CASRSMASTDTQYF. CDR3 nucleotide sequence: TGTGCCAGTAGAAGCATGGCTAGCACAGATACGCAGTATTTT.

The rearrangement uses TRBV2 and TRBJ2-5, with D hard to call. Germline CDR1 and CDR2: SNHLY and FYNNEI. The V gene lost 7 bases and the J gene lost 2 bases, with 5 bases spanning the gap. This CDR3 comprises 11 residues. The CDR3: CASTLQETQYF. The CDR3 nucleotides read TGTGCCAGCACCCTGCAAGAGACCCAGTACTTC.

The chain combines TRBV10-3 with TRBJ1-2; TRBD1 agrees at 9 bases. CDR3 length equals 14 residues. Trimming took 4 bases from V and 6 from J; bases not matched to a gene: 6. Germline loops: CDR1 ENHRY, CDR2 SYGVKD. CDR3 sequence: CAISGGTGWDGYTF. In DNA, the CDR3 is TGTGCCATCAGTGGCGGGACAGGGTGGGATGGCTACACCTTC.

This clone has just one count. The chain employs TRBV2 and TRBJ1-5; D is possibly TRBD1 (6 bases). The CDR3 runs to 14 residues. V was shortened by 4 bases and J by 6 bases, with 13 bases between the two germline ends. Per the germline V gene, CDR1 is SNHLY and CDR2 is FYNNEI. CDR3 nucleotide sequence: TGTGCCAGCAGTGGGGCTGGGGGCGGTCAGCCCCAGCATTTT. Encoded protein: CASSGAGGGQPQHF.

The V gene is TRBV27, the J gene TRBJ1-6; 7 nucleotides agree with TRBD1. Germline V gene sequence: CDR1 MNHEY, CDR2 SMNVEV (reference sequence). This CDR3 is 15 amino acids long. Unmatched junction bases numbered 7, after V lost 5 bases and J lost 6 bases. Here the CDR3 reads CASSRTGAVNSPLHF. CDR3 DNA sequence: TGTGCCAGCAGTAGAACAGGGGCGGTTAATTCACCCCTCCACTTT.